The rows below give T cell receptor beta chains drawn from one sample of a study of neurological immune-mediated disorders. From the 5' RACE reads, TCRdb called clonotypes with MiXCR, one entry per CDR3 protein. The sample holds about 25,000 distinct CDR3 sequences, around an eighth seen once. The sequencing sample was made of PBMCs. The receptor source for this set is a woman aged 40 to 49 with HTLV-1-associated myelopathy (HAM/TSP). The CDR3 runs from the conserved cysteine through the conserved F or W. The order of the fields is clone size, V gene, D gene, J gene, CDR3 protein, CDR3 DNA. A D gene is named only where the DNA matches it firmly. Expanded clones are given a class, and other clones once, few, many or no size at all.

size: many; V: TRBV21-1; D: NA; J: TRBJ1-2; CDR3: CASSNRDRFYYGYTF; DNA: TGTGCCAGCAGCAACCGGGACAGATTTTACTATGGCTACACCTTC
size: many; V: TRBV20-1; D: NA; J: TRBJ1-5; CDR3: CSALFPWGQPQHF; DNA: TGCAGTGCCCTTTTCCCCTGGGGTCAGCCCCAGCATTTT
size: NA; V: TRBV12-3/TRBV12-4; D: TRBD2; J: TRBJ2-1; CDR3: CASSFASGGSYNEQFF; DNA: TGTGCCAGCAGTTTCGCTAGCGGGGGTTCCTACAATGAGCAGTTCTTC
size: many; V: TRBV5-6; D: NA; J: TRBJ2-1; CDR3: CASSLGPGNEQFF; DNA: TGTGCCAGCAGCTTGGGTCCGGGGAATGAGCAGTTCTTC
size: many; V: TRBV12-3/TRBV12-4; D: TRBD1; J: TRBJ1-1; CDR3: CASSWGQGSYAFF; DNA: TGTGCCAGCAGTTGGGGACAGGGGTCCTATGCTTTCTTT
size: many; V: TRBV28; D: NA; J: TRBJ2-2; CDR3: CASSADQNTGELFF; DNA: TGTGCCAGCAGTGCCGACCAGAACACCGGGGAGCTGTTTTTT
size: many; V: TRBV7-9; D: NA; J: TRBJ1-1; CDR3: CASSRWTLPEAFF; DNA: TGTGCCAGCAGTCGATGGACACTCCCTGAAGCTTTCTTT
size: many; V: TRBV5-1; D: NA; J: TRBJ2-1; CDR3: CASSLAMGGRTFF; DNA: TGCGCCAGCAGCTTGGCCATGGGGGGGCGGACGTTCTTC
size: many; V: TRBV10-3; D: TRBD2; J: TRBJ2-1; CDR3: CAISWTSGGANEQFF; DNA: TGTGCCATCAGCTGGACTAGCGGGGGGGCAAATGAGCAGTTCTTC
size: many; V: TRBV5-1; D: TRBD1; J: TRBJ2-5; CDR3: CASSGWGQGSETQYF; DNA: TGCGCCAGCAGCGGCTGGGGACAGGGTAGCGAGACCCAGTACTTC
size: many; V: TRBV5-1; D: NA; J: TRBJ2-2; CDR3: CASSLPGPVNTGELFF; DNA: TGCGCCAGCAGCCTGCCGGGACCGGTAAACACCGGGGAGCTGTTTTTT
size: many; V: TRBV12-3/TRBV12-4; D: NA; J: TRBJ2-3; CDR3: CASRKGYTDTQYF; DNA: TGTGCCAGCAGAAAGGGGTACACAGATACGCAGTATTTT
size: many; V: TRBV5-8; D: NA; J: TRBJ1-5; CDR3: CASSPRGGGNQPQHF; DNA: TGTGCCAGCAGCCCCCGTGGGGGTGGCAATCAGCCCCAGCATTTT
size: NA; V: TRBV27; D: NA; J: TRBJ1-1; CDR3: CASSLSGDGTEAFF; DNA: TGTGCCAGCAGTTTATCAGGGGATGGCACTGAAGCTTTCTTT
size: many; V: TRBV20-1; D: NA; J: TRBJ1-5; CDR3: CSASSFRQNQPQHF; DNA: TGCAGTGCTAGTTCTTTCCGACAGAACCAGCCCCAGCATTTT
size: many; V: TRBV12-3/TRBV12-4; D: TRBD1; J: TRBJ1-2; CDR3: CASSLSGQGFGYTF; DNA: TGTGCCAGCAGTTTATCAGGACAGGGGTTTGGCTACACCTTC
size: many; V: TRBV6-6; D: NA; J: TRBJ2-1; CDR3: CASRPFGGEQFF; DNA: TGTGCCAGCAGACCATTCGGGGGTGAGCAGTTCTTC